This T cell receptor beta chain stems from a study of shared clonotypes between healthy human individuals. For the study at large: Donors had three CD4 naive, three CD4 memory, two CD8 naive and one CD8 memory plate apiece.

As regards this clone: Its specificity is not known.

Study-level points and caveats: Clonotype sharing among the donors was expected to vary with sequencing depth. Non-shared clonotypes were found to have lower generation probabilities than the clonotypes that were shared by all four of the sorted-subset donors.

CD45RO-negative, CCR7-positively selected cells formed the naive CD8 fraction, excluding terminally differentiated effector memory CD45RA+ cells. Repertoires were generated with immunoSEQ multiplex PCR, while TCRdb's copy carries only in-frame clones and drops some. The sample records a few hundred thousand clones, about 95% being singletons. The sequence was obtained from a woman aged 30 to 39 in good health. Material for sequencing was naive CD8+ T cells sorted from blood.

The CDR3 sequence: CASSFTGSSYEQYF. CDR3 nucleotide sequence: TGTGCCAGCAGTTTTACAGGGAGCTCCTACGAGCAGTACTTC. This chain links TRBV27 with TRBJ2-7; possibly TRBD1 for D (6 bases). Looked up from germline, CDR1 is MNHEY and CDR2 is SMNVEV (reference sequence). The CDR3 runs 14 residues. With 3 bases removed from V and 0 bases from J, the gap between germline ends came to 9 bases.